Below are 9 T cell receptor beta chains sequenced from a single sample in a study of T cells after yellow fever vaccination. A single record per CDR3 protein comes from TCRdb applying MiXCR to the 5' RACE reads. The top ten hold approximately 14% of the sample, which has 550,000 or so distinct CDR3 sequences, about a fifth seen once. The input for sequencing was PBMCs, taken 15 days after the yellow fever booster vaccination. These receptors came from a young man who received the YFV17D yellow fever vaccine.

The chain couples TRBV7-2 to TRBJ1-1; D not resolved. The germline V gene has CDR1 SGHTA and CDR2 FQGNSA. This CDR3 is built from 14 residues. Trimming took off 1 base at V and 0 bases at J, with 6 bases between the two ends. Here the CDR3 reads CASSLDFVNTEAFF. Here the CDR3 DNA reads TGTGCCAGCAGCTTAGACTTTGTGAACACTGAAGCTTTCTTT.

V gene TRBV29-1 combines with J gene TRBJ2-3, with D perhaps matching TRBD1 or TRBD2 (5 bases each). The V gene's germline CDR1 is SQVTM and CDR2 ANQGSEA. The length of the CDR3 is 14 residues. V lost 6 bases to trimming and J lost 0 bases, with 13 bases between them. In DNA, the CDR3 is TGCAGCGTACGAAGGGGAGATAGCACAGATACGCAGTATTTT. Translated: CSVRRGDSTDTQYF.

V and J are TRBV7-2 and TRBJ1-4; unclear D gene. V lost 0 bases to trimming and J lost 10 bases, with 12 bases between them. Per germline, CDR1 SGHTA and CDR2 FQGNSA. The CDR3 length is 14 residues. Written as DNA, the CDR3 is TGTGCCAGCAGCTTAGCGGGCGGTGCCGCAAAACTGTTTTTT. Amino acid sequence: CASSLAGGAAKLFF.

J is TRBJ2-7 and V is TRBV5-6, with D possibly being TRBD2 (5 bases). There are 14 residues in the CDR3. V lost 4 bases and J 6 bases, leaving 17 bases between the germline ends. The germline V gene encodes CDR1 SGHDT and CDR2 YYEEEE. CDR3 sequence: CASSVMGVRLEQYF. CDR3 coding DNA: TGTGCCAGCAGCGTTATGGGAGTCCGCCTCGAGCAGTACTTC.

Details on this clonotype: The junction and the germline gene differ at one end; a read error may be behind it. The gene calls are TRBV12-3 or TRBV12-4 and TRBJ2-5; 8 positions match TRBD2. The CDR3 loop spans 12 amino acids. CDR3 protein: CASSPGLENQYF. CDR3 in DNA: TGTGCCAGCAGCCCGGGACTAGAGAACCAGTACTTC.

In this sample, this clonotype turned up many times. The V call is TRBV5-1, the J call TRBJ2-5; tentative D call: TRBD1 (6 bases). V was pared by 0 bases and J by 5 bases, with 17 bases between. The CDR3 covers 16 residues. Germline values: CDR1 SGHRS, CDR2 YFSETQ. The CDR3 DNA reads TGCGCCAGCAGCTTGGCGCCGGCAGGGGCAGGGGAGACCCAGTACTTC. Translating gives CASSLAPAGAGETQYF.

The chain recombines TRBV27 with TRBJ2-7; the D is unclear. The CDR3 loop spans 17 amino acids. The germline gives CDR1 MNHEY, CDR2 SMNVEV (reference sequence). Trimming stripped 3 bases from V and 7 bases from J, with 25 bases between. The CDR3 spells CASSFAQIYQPTSEQYF. The CDR3 bases are TGTGCCAGCAGTTTCGCCCAAATTTATCAGCCTACGAGTGAGCAGTACTTC.

The J gene is TRBJ1-5, the V gene TRBV7-2; D call uncertain. The ends were cut back, 4 bases at V and 2 bases at J, with 6 bases in the middle. Germline CDR1 SGHTA, CDR2 FQGNSA. The CDR3 spans 13 residues. CDR3 DNA: TGTGCCAGCAGCTACCGGGGCAATCAGCCCCAGCATTTT. This sequence encodes CASSYRGNQPQHF.

This clonotype was observed a handful of times. DNA of the CDR3: TGTGCCAGCAGTTTATCACGGTCAGCCCACGAGCAGTACTTC. Amino acids: CASSLSRSAHEQYF. The gene calls are TRBV12-3 or TRBV12-4 and TRBJ2-7; D unclear. V dropped 2 bases and J dropped 5 bases, with 13 bases sitting between them. The CDR3 is made up of 14 amino acids.